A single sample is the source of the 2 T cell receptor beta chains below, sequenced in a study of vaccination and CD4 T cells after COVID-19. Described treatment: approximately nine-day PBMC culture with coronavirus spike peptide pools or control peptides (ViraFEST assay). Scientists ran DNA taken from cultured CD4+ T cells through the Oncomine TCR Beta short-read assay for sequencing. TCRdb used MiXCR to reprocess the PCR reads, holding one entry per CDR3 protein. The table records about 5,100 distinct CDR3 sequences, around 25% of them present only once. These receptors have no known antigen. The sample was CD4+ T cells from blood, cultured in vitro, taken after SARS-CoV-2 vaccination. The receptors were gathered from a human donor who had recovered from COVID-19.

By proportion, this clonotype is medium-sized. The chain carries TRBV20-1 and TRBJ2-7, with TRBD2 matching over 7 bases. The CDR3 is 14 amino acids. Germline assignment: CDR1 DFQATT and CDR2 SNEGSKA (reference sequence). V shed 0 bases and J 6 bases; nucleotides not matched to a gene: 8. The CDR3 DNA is TGCAGTGCTAGAGATGGGAGGGATCTCGGCGAGCAGTACTTC. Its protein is CSARDGRDLGEQYF.

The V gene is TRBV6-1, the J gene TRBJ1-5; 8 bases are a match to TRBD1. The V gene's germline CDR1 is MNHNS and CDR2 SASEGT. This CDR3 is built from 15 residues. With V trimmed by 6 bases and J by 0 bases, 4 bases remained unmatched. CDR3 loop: CASSGQGHSNQPQHF. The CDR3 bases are TGTGCCAGCAGCGGACAGGGACATAGCAATCAGCCCCAGCATTTT.